Below, 2 T cell receptor beta chains from the same sample are listed, as sequenced in a study of cytomegalovirus exposure and HLA in healthy donors. PCR was performed using 60 Vbeta and 13 Jbeta primers. Clones were read by immunoSEQ multiplex PCR, and TCRdb kept only the in-frame ones, dropping some. The table has 150,000 to 200,000 clones, around 79% seen once. Sequenced: PBMCs. These receptors all come from a male donor in good health and CMV-seropositive.

The chain has TRBV18 and TRBJ2-1; D might be TRBD1 (6 bases). The CDR3 has 13 amino acids. In germline, CDR1 is KGHSH, CDR2 LQKENI. V was shortened by 8 bases and J by 3 bases, with 11 bases between the two germline ends. CDR3 region: CASQGPDYNEQFF. The CDR3 DNA reads as TGTGCCAGCCAGGGGCCCGACTACAATGAGCAGTTCTTC.

CDR3 in DNA: TGTGCCGGACAACCGGACAGGGTTCAGTCGGACGAGCAGTACTTC. It translates to CAGQPDRVQSDEQYF. This chain connects TRBV5-8 to TRBJ2-7, with 8 bases matching TRBD1. CDR1 SGHTS and CDR2 YDEGEE come from the germline V gene. The CDR3 runs 15 residues. The V segment lost 10 bases and the J segment 5 bases; nucleotides outside the gene matches: 17.